This T cell receptor beta chain was retrieved from a study of T cell responses to AZD1222 COVID-19 vaccine. Germline V gives CDR1 MDHEN, CDR2 SYDVKM. V was cut by 3 bases and J by 6 bases, with 14 bases left in between. The CDR3 extends over 14 amino acids. TCRdb's copy holds only in-frame clones and misses some; the assay was immunoSEQ multiplex PCR. Of about 160,000 clones in the sample, about 92% are singletons; the top ten hold roughly 4.5%. This sequence originates from an adult in good health. The sequences come from peripheral blood, collected on day 0 of MenACWY control vaccination. V gene TRBV28 combines with J gene TRBJ1-1; D call uncertain. CDR3 region: CASSFDPLNAEAFF. In DNA, the CDR3 is TGTGCCAGCAGTTTTGACCCCCTCAATGCTGAAGCTTTCTTT.